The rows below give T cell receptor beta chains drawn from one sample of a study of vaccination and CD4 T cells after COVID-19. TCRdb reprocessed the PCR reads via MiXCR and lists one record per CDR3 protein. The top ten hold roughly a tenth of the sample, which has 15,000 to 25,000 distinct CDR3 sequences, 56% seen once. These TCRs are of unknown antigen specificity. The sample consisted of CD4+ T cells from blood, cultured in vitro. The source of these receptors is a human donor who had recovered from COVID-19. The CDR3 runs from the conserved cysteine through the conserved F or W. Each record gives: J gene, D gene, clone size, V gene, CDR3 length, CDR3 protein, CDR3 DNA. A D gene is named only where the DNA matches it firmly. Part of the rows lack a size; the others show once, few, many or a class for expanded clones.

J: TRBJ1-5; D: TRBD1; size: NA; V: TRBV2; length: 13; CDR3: CASSRQGRQPQHF; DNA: TGTGCCAGCAGCCGACAGGGTCGTCAGCCCCAGCATTTT
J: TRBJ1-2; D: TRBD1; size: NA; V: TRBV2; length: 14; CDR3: CASSELGQGFGYTF; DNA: TGTGCCAGCAGTGAATTGGGACAGGGGTTTGGCTACACCTTC
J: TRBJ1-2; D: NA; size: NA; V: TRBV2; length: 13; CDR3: CASSELGNYGYTF; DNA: TGTGCCAGCAGTGAGCTGGGGAACTATGGCTACACCTTC
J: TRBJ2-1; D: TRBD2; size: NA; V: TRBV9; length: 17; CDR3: CASSPRLAGGRMNEQFF; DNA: TGTGCCAGCAGCCCCCGACTAGCGGGGGGCCGAATGAATGAGCAGTTCTTC
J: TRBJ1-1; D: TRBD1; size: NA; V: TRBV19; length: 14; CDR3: CASSIDPTTGRAFF; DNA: TGTGCCAGTAGTATAGACCCGACGACAGGGAGGGCTTTCTTT
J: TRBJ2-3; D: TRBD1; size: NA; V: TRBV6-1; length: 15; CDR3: CASRNDRVGTDTQYF; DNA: TGTGCCAGCAGAAACGACAGGGTGGGTACAGATACGCAGTATTTT
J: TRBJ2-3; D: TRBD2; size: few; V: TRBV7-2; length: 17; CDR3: CASSFSLLAGGTDTQYF; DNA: TGTGCCAGCAGCTTCTCTTTACTAGCGGGGGGCACAGATACGCAGTATTTT
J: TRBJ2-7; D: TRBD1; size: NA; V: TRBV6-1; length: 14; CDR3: CASSPGQGGGGQYF; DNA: TGTGCCAGCAGTCCCGGACAGGGAGGAGGCGGGCAGTACTTC
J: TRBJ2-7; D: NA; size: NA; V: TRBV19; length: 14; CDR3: CASSPIGNSYEQYF; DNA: TGTGCCAGTAGCCCCATTGGCAACTCCTACGAGCAGTACTTC
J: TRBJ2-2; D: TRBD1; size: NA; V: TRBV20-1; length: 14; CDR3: CSAVRDRQTGELFF; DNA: TGCAGTGCTGTCAGGGACAGACAAACCGGGGAGCTGTTTTTT
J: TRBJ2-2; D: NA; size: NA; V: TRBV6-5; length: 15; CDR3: CASSYRDTQGGELFF; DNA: TGTGCCAGCAGTTACCGGGACACCCAAGGCGGGGAGCTGTTTTTT
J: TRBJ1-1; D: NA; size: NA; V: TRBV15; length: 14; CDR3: CATSVRTANTEAFF; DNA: TGTGCCACCAGCGTCAGGACAGCGAACACTGAAGCTTTCTTT
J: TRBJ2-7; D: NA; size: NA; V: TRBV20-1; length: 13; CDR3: CSARRFPDYEQYF; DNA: TGCAGTGCTAGAAGGTTCCCCGACTACGAGCAGTACTTC
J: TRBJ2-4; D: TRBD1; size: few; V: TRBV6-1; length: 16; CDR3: CASSEGGTGPRGIQYF; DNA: TGTGCCAGCAGTGAAGGCGGGACAGGACCGAGGGGCATTCAGTACTTC
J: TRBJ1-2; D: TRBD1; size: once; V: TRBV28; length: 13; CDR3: CASRPTGTYGYTF; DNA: TGTGCCAGCAGACCGACAGGGACTTATGGCTACACCTTC
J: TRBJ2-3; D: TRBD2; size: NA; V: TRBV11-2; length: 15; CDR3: CASSFTSGSTDTQYF; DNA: TGTGCCAGCAGCTTCACTAGCGGAAGCACAGATACGCAGTATTTT
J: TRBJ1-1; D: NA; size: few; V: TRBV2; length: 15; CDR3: CASSEGSLGGTEAFF; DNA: TGTGCCAGCAGTGAAGGGTCCTTAGGGGGCACTGAAGCTTTCTTT
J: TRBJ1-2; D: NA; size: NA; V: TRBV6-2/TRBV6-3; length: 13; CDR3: CASSYSAHYGYTF; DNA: TGTGCCAGCAGTTACAGCGCCCACTATGGCTACACCTTC
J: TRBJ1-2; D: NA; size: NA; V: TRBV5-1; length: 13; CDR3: CASSLAGVNGYTF; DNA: TGCGCCAGCAGCTTGGCTGGCGTTAATGGCTACACCTTC
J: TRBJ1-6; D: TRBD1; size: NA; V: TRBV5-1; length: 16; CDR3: CASSLGGQAGNSPLHF; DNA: TGCGCCAGCAGCTTGGGGGGACAGGCAGGCAATTCACCCCTCCACTTT
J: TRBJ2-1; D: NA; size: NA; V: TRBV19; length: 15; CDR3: CASSIDRIGRNEQFF; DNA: TGTGCCAGTAGTATAGATCGGATAGGGCGTAATGAGCAGTTCTTC
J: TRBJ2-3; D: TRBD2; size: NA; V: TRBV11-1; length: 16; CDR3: CASSISGANSPDTQYF; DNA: TGTGCCAGCAGCATTAGCGGGGCCAACAGCCCAGATACGCAGTATTTT
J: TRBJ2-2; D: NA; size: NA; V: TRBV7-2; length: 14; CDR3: CASSLMSFTGELFF; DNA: TGCGCCAGCAGCCTAATGAGTTTCACCGGGGAGCTGTTTTTT